These 27 T cell receptor beta chains share one sample of origin, sequenced in a study of blood T cell repertoires in COVID-19. Clones were sequenced by immunoSEQ multiplex PCR, and TCRdb holds only the in-frame ones, with some missing. The top ten clones hold roughly 8% of a sample with some 150,000 clones, 87% of them seen once. Sample: peripheral blood. The receptors here all came from a woman in her 50s with active or convalescent COVID-19.

The chain carries TRBV2 and TRBJ1-1; D is unresolved. CDR1 and CDR2 (germline): SNHLY, FYNNEI. V lost 4 bases and J lost 0, with 12 bases in between. This CDR3 region has 15 residues. This chain's CDR3 is CASSAVASMNTEAFF. The CDR3 DNA follows: TGTGCCAGCAGTGCAGTAGCCAGTATGAACACTGAAGCTTTCTTT.

The V call is TRBV7-9, the J call TRBJ2-2; D is possibly TRBD1 (5 bases). The V and J ends lost 1 base and 4 bases respectively, with 13 bases between them. This CDR3 region has 16 residues. The germline V gene has CDR1 SEHNR and CDR2 FQNEAQ (reference sequence). The CDR3 coding sequence is TGTGCCAGCAGCTTAGGGCAGCAGGGTACCACCGGGGAGCTGTTTTTT. Translation gives CASSLGQQGTTGELFF. Drawing the rest from reference TRBV7-9 and TRBJ2-2, the complete variable domain is DTGVSQNPRHKITKRGQNVTFRCDPISEHNRLYWYRQTLGQGPEFLTYFQNEAQLEKSRLLSDRFSAERPKGSFSTLEIQRTEQGDSAMYLCASSLGQQGTTGELFFGEGSRLTVL.

The V call is TRBV7-9, the J call TRBJ1-1; D might be TRBD1 (6 bases). Germline CDR1 is SEHNR and CDR2 is FQNEAQ (reference sequence). The CDR3 is 14 residues long. Trimming shortened V by 5 bases and J by 7 bases, and 17 bases separated the two germline ends. CDR3 nucleotide sequence: TGTGCCAGCAGCCCCCCGGGGGGCAAGATTGAAGCTTTCTTT. Translated: CASSPPGGKIEAFF.

This chain uses TRBV19 with TRBJ1-4, with a possible D match to TRBD1 (6 bases). Looked up from germline, CDR1 is LNHDA and CDR2 is SQIVND (reference sequence). Trimming cost V 5 bases and J 0 bases, with 16 bases left between them. The CDR3 is 17 amino acids. Here the CDR3 DNA reads TGTGCCAGTAGTCCGGCCAGGGGCCCTCCAACTAATGAAAAACTGTTTTTT. Its translation: CASSPARGPPTNEKLFF.

The gene calls are TRBV6-6 and TRBJ2-7; tentatively, D is TRBD2 (6 bases). The germline V gene encodes CDR1 MNHNY and CDR2 SVGAGI (reference sequence). The V gene lost 0 bases and the J gene lost 4 bases, with 16 bases spanning the gap. This CDR3 spans 16 amino acids. The CDR3 loop reads CASSYSRGRKSYEQYF. The CDR3 region has the DNA TGTGCCAGCAGTTACTCTCGGGGGAGGAAATCGTACGAGCAGTACTTC.

The chain joins TRBV7-6 to TRBJ2-1; TRBD1 matches 9 bases. This CDR3 comprises 15 residues. The junction had 10 bases not matched to a gene; V was cut back by 5 bases and J by 8 bases. Looked up from germline, CDR1 is SGHVS and CDR2 is FNYEAQ. The CDR3 DNA is TGTGCCAGCAGCGGATCCGGGACAGGGTTTCATGAGCAGTTCTTC. Encoded protein: CASSGSGTGFHEQFF.

The rearrangement links TRBV30 to TRBJ1-2, with D tentatively TRBD1 (5 bases). CDR1 and CDR2 from the germline V gene are GTSNPN and SVGIG (reference sequence). This CDR3 has 12 amino acids. The V end lost 3 bases, the J end lost 2 bases, and 7 bases lay between the germline ends. In DNA form, the CDR3 reads TGTGCCTGGAGAGACAGCAACTATGGCTACACCTTC. Translated: CAWRDSNYGYTF.

This clone was counted many times. The DNA for the CDR3 is TGTGCCAGCAGCCCCCGTTCCGGGGTTTCAGGAACCGGGGAGCTGTTTTTT. As protein: CASSPRSGVSGTGELFF. The V gene is TRBV14, the J gene TRBJ2-2; possible D gene TRBD2, 5 bases. Trimming pared 4 bases from V and 5 bases from J, leaving 20 bases between. There are 17 residues in the CDR3. The germline gives CDR1 SGHDN, CDR2 FVKESK.

The genes are TRBV5-1 and TRBJ2-3; perhaps TRBD1 as D (6 bases). Trimming took 4 bases from V and 0 from J, leaving 9 bases between them. The CDR3 length is 14 residues. Germline-derived CDR1 and CDR2 are SGHRS and YFSETQ. CDR3 bases: TGCGCCAGCAGCCGAGGGACAAGCACAGATACGCAGTATTTT. This encodes CASSRGTSTDTQYF.

The genes are TRBV4-3 and TRBJ1-2, with D possibly TRBD1 on 6 matching bases. CDR1 is LGHNA, CDR2 YSLEER, per germline. The V gene lost 0 bases and the J gene lost 7 bases, with 9 bases spanning the gap. The length of the CDR3 is 13 residues. The CDR3 spells CASSQDGGSGYTF. DNA for the CDR3: TGCGCCAGCAGCCAAGATGGGGGCTCTGGCTACACCTTC.

The chain couples TRBV4-3 to TRBJ2-7; D is possibly TRBD2 (5 bases). With 3 bases removed from V and 0 bases from J, the gap between germline ends came to 18 bases. The CDR3 totals 17 residues. Per germline, CDR1 LGHNA and CDR2 YSLEER. In DNA, the CDR3 is TGCGCCAGCAGCCAGGCCTCTCGGACTTTCCACTCCTACGAGCAGTACTTC. Translation gives CASSQASRTFHSYEQYF.

The genes are TRBV20-1 and TRBJ1-2, with TRBD1 identical over 7 bases. V trimming: 6 bases; J trimming: 6 bases; junction bases outside the gene matches: 4. This CDR3 is built from 11 residues. In germline, CDR1 is DFQATT, CDR2 SNEGSKA (reference sequence). DNA of the CDR3: TGCAGTGCCACTACAGGGGATGGCTACACCTTC. Its protein product is CSATTGDGYTF.

As DNA, the CDR3 is TGTGCCAGCTCACCGACAGGGGCGAACACTGAAGCTTTCTTT. Its protein product is CASSPTGANTEAFF. The chain carries TRBV18 and TRBJ1-1; 8 nucleotides line up with TRBD1. The CDR3 totals 14 residues. The V gene end was trimmed by 3 bases and the J gene end by 1 base; junction bases not matched to a gene: 1. Germline V CDR1 and CDR2: KGHSH, LQKENI.

The chain combines TRBV11-1 with TRBJ2-2; D unclear. V was clipped by 1 base and J by 3 bases, with 6 bases between them. From germline, CDR1 is SGHAT and CDR2 FQDESV (reference sequence). This CDR3 region has 14 residues. CDR3 bases: TGTGCCAGCAGCTTAGATCGTTACACCGGGGAGCTGTTTTTT. This codes for CASSLDRYTGELFF.

This chain uses TRBV3-1 (or the pseudogene TRBV3-2) with TRBJ1-1, with a tentative D call TRBD1 (6 bases). Germline CDR1 is LGHDT and CDR2 is YNNKEL (reference sequence). CDR3 length equals 13 residues. The V gene lost 4 bases and the J gene lost 10 bases, with 16 bases spanning the gap. The CDR3 region has the DNA TGTGCCAGCAGCCGGTTCGCAGGGGTAGGAGCTTTCTTT. This translates into CASSRFAGVGAFF.

The chain carries TRBV2 and TRBJ1-1; unclear D gene. The V end was cut by 7 bases, the J end by 5 bases, with 14 bases between. CDR3 length: 13 amino acids. CDR1 is SNHLY and CDR2 is FYNNEI in the germline V gene. The CDR3 spells CASNILEETEAFF. As DNA, the CDR3 is TGTGCCAGCAATATTCTGGAGGAGACTGAAGCTTTCTTT.

The rearrangement links TRBV6-1 to TRBJ1-2; D possibly corresponds to TRBD1 (5 bases). The CDR3 is made up of 13 amino acids. In germline, CDR1 is MNHNS, CDR2 SASEGT. V was cut by 3 bases and J by 7 bases, with 12 bases left in between. The CDR3 coding sequence is TGTGCCAGCAGTGATGGAGGGGCCAGTGGCTACACCTTC. Translating gives CASSDGGASGYTF.

J is TRBJ1-1 and V is TRBV30; D not certain. V lost 3 bases to trimming and J lost 2 bases, with 10 bases between them. CDR3 length equals 13 residues. The V gene's germline CDR1 is GTSNPN and CDR2 SVGIG (reference sequence). The CDR3 here is CAWSVYPNTEAFF. The CDR3 DNA follows: TGTGCCTGGAGCGTTTATCCCAACACTGAAGCTTTCTTT.

The chain joins TRBV7-9 to TRBJ2-5; 9 nucleotides line up with TRBD1. With V trimmed by 4 bases and J by 0 bases, 9 bases remained unmatched. The CDR3 totals 17 residues. Per germline, CDR1 SEHNR and CDR2 FQNEAQ (reference sequence). DNA of the CDR3: TGTGCCAGCAGCTGGACAGGGGAGGGAAGATACCAAGAGACCCAGTACTTC. Translation: CASSWTGEGRYQETQYF.

The chain combines TRBV19 with TRBJ2-1; 8 nucleotides agree with TRBD2. The CDR3 covers 17 residues. Germline CDR1 reads LNHDA; CDR2 reads SQIVND (reference sequence). V was clipped by 1 base and J by 3 bases; unmatched bases: 8. The CDR3 nucleotides read TGTGCCAGTAGTATAGTAGCTCCCACTAGCGGCTACAATGAGCAGTTCTTC. Encoded protein: CASSIVAPTSGYNEQFF.

This sequence joins TRBV29-1 and TRBJ1-5, with TRBD1 matching 9 bases. The ends lost 6 bases at V and 0 bases at J; junction bases unmatched: 3. The CDR3 spans 14 residues. Per germline, CDR1 SQVTM and CDR2 ANQGSEA. The CDR3 spells CSVGTGSSNQPQHF. CDR3 coding DNA: TGCAGCGTCGGGACAGGGAGTAGCAATCAGCCCCAGCATTTT.

The chain recombines TRBV3-1 (or the pseudogene TRBV3-2) with TRBJ1-4, with 10 nucleotides matching TRBD1. J lost 8 bases, V lost 0 bases, and 12 bases had no gene match. The CDR3 runs 18 residues. Germline V gene data show CDR1 as LGHDT and CDR2 as YNNKEL (reference sequence). The CDR3 DNA follows: TGTGCCAGCAGCCAAGATGAGACAGGGGGCGAGTCTTGGGAAAAACTGTTTTTT. Its protein product is CASSQDETGGESWEKLFF.

The V and J genes are TRBV18 and TRBJ2-7, with 10 bases that match TRBD2. J lost 2 bases, V lost 3 bases, and 13 bases had no gene match. There are 18 residues in the CDR3. CDR1 is KGHSH and CDR2 is LQKENI in the germline V gene. CDR3 residues: CASSPGLAALTITYEQYF. In nucleotides, the CDR3 is TGTGCCAGCTCACCTGGACTAGCGGCCCTCACCATCACCTACGAGCAGTACTTC.

The CDR3 spells CASRMDRSYEQYF. Here the CDR3 DNA reads TGCGCCAGCAGAATGGACAGATCCTACGAGCAGTACTTC. This chain connects TRBV5-1 to TRBJ2-7, with D maybe TRBD1 (6 bases). The V end lost 5 bases, the J end lost 1 base, and 10 bases lay between the germline ends. Germline-derived CDR1 and CDR2 are SGHRS and YFSETQ. The CDR3 is made up of 13 amino acids.

V gene TRBV18 combines with J gene TRBJ2-3, with D perhaps matching TRBD1 (6 bases). This CDR3 spans 12 amino acids. Germline V gives CDR1 KGHSH, CDR2 LQKENI. The germline V and J ends were trimmed by 8 bases and 1 base, with 7 bases remaining between them. The CDR3 reads CASKGGTDTQYF. DNA for the CDR3: TGTGCCAGCAAGGGGGGCACAGATACGCAGTATTTT.

The V gene is TRBV18, the J gene TRBJ1-1; D unclear. Trimming took 0 bases from V and 1 from J, leaving 12 bases between them. The CDR3 contains 16 residues. Germline V CDR1 and CDR2: KGHSH, LQKENI. The CDR3 DNA follows: TGTGCCAGCTCACCACCAACCGGGGTCCCGAACACTGAAGCTTTCTTT. Encoded protein: CASSPPTGVPNTEAFF.

The rearrangement joins TRBV2 to TRBJ2-2, with 8 bases matching TRBD2. V shed 2 bases, J shed 5 bases, and the junction held 7 bases outside the gene matches. Per the germline V gene, CDR1 is SNHLY and CDR2 is FYNNEI. CDR3 length: 16 residues. CDR3 residues: CASSELAGTRTGELFF. The CDR3, as DNA: TGTGCCAGCAGTGAACTAGCGGGTACTAGGACCGGGGAGCTGTTTTTT. The full variable domain, completed using reference TRBV2 and TRBJ2-2, is EPEVTQTPSHQVTQMGQEVILRCVPISNHLYFYWYRQILGQKVEFLVSFYNNEISEKSEIFDDQFSVERPDGSNFTLKIRSTKLEDSAMYFCASSELAGTRTGELFFGEGSRLTVL.